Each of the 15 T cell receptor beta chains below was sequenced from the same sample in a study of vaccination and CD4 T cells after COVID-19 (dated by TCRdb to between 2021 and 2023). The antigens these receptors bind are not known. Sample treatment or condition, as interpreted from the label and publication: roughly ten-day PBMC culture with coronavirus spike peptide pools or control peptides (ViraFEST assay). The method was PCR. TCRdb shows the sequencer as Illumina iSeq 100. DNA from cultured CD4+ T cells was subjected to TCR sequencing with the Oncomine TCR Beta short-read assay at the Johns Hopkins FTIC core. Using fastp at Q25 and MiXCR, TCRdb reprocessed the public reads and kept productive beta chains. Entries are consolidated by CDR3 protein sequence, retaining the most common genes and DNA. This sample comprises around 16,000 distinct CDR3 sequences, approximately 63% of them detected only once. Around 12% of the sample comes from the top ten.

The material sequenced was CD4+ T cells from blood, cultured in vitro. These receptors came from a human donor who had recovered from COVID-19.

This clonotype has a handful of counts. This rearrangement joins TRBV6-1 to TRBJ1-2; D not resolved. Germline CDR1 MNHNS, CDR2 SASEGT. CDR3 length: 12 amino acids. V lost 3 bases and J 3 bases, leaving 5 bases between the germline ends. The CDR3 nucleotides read TGTGCCAGCAGTGAGGCGGACTATGGCTACACCTTC. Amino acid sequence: CASSEADYGYTF.

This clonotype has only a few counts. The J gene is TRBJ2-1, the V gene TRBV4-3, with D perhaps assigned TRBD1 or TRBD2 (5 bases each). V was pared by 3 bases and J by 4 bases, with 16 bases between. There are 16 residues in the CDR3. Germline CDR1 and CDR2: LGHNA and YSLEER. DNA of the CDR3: TGCGCCAGCAGCCACCTCGGGGCGGCCGCTTACAATGAGCAGTTCTTC. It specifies CASSHLGAAAYNEQFF.

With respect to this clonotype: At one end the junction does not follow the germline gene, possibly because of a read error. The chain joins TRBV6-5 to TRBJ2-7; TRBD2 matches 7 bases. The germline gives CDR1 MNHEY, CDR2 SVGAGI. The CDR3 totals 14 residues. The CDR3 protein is CASSYSSSGTFIRF. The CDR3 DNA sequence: TGTGCCAGCAGTTACTCATCGAGCGGGACCTTTATCCGCTTC.

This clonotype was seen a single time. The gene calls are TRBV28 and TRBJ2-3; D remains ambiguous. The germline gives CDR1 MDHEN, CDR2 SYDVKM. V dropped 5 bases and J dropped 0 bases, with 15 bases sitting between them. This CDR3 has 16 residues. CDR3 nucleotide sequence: TGTGCCAGCAGTCCATCACAGCTCAGCAGCACAGATACGCAGTATTTT. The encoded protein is CASSPSQLSSTDTQYF.

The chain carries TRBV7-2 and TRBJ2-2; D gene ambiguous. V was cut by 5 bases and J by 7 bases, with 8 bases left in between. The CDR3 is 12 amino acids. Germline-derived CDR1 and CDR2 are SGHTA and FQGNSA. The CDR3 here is CASSPGDGELFF. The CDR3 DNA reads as TGTGCCAGCAGCCCCGGTGACGGGGAGCTGTTTTTT.

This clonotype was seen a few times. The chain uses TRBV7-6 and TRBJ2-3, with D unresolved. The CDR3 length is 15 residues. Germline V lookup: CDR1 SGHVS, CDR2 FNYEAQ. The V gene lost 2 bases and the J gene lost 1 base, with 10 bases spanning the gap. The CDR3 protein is CASSLLQTRTDTQYF. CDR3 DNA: TGTGCCAGCAGCTTACTACAGACCCGCACAGATACGCAGTATTTT. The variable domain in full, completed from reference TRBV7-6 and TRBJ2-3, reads GAGVSQSPRYKVTKRGQDVALRCDPISGHVSLYWYRQALGQGPEFLTYFNYEAQQDKSGLPNDRFSAERPEGSISTLTIQRTEQRDSAMYRCASSLLQTRTDTQYFGPGTRLTVL.

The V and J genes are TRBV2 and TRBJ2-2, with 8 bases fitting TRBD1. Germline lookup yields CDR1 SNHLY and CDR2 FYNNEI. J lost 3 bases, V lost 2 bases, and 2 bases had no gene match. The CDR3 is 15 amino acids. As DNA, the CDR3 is TGTGCCAGCAGTGAAACAGGGGGACACACCGGGGAGCTGTTTTTT. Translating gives CASSETGGHTGELFF.

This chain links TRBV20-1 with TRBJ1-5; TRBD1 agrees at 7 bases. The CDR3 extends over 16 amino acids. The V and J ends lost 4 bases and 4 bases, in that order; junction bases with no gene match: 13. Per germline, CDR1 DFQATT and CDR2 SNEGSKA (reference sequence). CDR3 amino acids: CSAIKNNRGGNQPQHF. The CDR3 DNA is TGCAGTGCTATCAAAAACAACAGGGGCGGAAATCAGCCCCAGCATTTT.

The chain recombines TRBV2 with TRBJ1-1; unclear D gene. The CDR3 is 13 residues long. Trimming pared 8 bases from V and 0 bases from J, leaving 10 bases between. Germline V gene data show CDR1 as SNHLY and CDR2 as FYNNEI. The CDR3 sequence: CASATLMNTEAFF. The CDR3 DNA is TGTGCCAGCGCAACACTCATGAACACTGAAGCTTTCTTT. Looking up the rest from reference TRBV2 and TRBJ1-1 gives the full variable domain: EPEVTQTPSHQVTQMGQEVILRCVPISNHLYFYWYRQILGQKVEFLVSFYNNEISEKSEIFDDQFSVERPDGSNFTLKIRSTKLEDSAMYFCASATLMNTEAFFGQGTRLTVV.

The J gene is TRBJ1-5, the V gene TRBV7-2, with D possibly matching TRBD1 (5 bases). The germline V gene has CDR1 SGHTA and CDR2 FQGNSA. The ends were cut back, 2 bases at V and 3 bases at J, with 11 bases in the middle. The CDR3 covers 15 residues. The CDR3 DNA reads TGTGCCAGCAGCTTATTAACGACAGACAATCAGCCCCAGCATTTT. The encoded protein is CASSLLTTDNQPQHF.

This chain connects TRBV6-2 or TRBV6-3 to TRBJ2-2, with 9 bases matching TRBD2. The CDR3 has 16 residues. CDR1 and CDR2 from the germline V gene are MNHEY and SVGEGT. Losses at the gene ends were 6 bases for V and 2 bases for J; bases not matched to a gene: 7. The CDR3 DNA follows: TGTGCCAGCAGACCCACTAGCGGGCAAAACACCGGGGAGCTGTTTTTT. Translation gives CASRPTSGQNTGELFF.

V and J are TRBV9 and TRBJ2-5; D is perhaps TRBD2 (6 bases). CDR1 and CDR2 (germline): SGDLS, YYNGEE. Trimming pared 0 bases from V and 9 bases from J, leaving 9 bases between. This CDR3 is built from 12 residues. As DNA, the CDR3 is TGTGCCAGCAGCGTAGCGGGCGGGGCCCAGTACTTC. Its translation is CASSVAGGAQYF.

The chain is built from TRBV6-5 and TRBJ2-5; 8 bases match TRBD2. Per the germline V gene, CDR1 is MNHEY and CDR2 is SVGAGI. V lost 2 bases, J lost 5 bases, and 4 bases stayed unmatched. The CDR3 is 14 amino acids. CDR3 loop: CASSYGAGDETQYF. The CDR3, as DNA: TGTGCCAGCAGTTACGGAGCGGGGGATGAGACCCAGTACTTC.

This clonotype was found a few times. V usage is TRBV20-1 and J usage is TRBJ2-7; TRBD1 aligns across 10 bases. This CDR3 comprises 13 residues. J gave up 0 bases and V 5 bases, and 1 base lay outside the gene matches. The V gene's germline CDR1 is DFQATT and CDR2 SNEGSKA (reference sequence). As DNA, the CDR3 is TGCAGTGCTCGGACAGGGGGCTCCTACGAGCAGTACTTC. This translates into CSARTGGSYEQYF.

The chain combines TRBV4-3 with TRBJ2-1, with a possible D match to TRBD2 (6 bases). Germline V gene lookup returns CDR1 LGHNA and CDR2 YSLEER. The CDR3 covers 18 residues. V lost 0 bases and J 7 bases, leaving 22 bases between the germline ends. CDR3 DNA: TGCGCCAGCAGCCAAGATCGCCCGGCGAACGGGGGAAAGAATGAGCAGTTCTTC. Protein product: CASSQDRPANGGKNEQFF.